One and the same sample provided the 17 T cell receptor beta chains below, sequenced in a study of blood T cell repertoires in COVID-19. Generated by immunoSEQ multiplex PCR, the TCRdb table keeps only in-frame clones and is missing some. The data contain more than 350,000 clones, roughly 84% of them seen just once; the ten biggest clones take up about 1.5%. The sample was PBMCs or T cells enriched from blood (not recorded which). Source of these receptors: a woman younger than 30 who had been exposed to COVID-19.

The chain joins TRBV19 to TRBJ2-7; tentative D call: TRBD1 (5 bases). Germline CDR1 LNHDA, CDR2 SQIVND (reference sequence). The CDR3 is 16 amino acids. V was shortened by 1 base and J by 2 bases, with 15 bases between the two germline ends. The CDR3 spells CASSIVPQVNPYEQYF. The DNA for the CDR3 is TGTGCCAGTAGTATAGTCCCACAGGTAAACCCCTACGAGCAGTACTTC.

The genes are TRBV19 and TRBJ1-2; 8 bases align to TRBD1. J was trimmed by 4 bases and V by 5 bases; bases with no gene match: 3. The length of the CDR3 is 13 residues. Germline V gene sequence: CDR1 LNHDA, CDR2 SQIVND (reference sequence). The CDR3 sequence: CASSVQGVYGYTF. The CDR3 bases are TGTGCCAGTAGTGTACAGGGGGTCTATGGCTACACCTTC.

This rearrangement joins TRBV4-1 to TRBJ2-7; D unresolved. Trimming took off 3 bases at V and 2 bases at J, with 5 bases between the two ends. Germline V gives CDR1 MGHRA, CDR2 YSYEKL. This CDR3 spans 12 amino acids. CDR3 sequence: CASSQSAYEQYF. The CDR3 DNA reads TGCGCCAGCAGCCAGTCCGCCTACGAGCAGTACTTC.

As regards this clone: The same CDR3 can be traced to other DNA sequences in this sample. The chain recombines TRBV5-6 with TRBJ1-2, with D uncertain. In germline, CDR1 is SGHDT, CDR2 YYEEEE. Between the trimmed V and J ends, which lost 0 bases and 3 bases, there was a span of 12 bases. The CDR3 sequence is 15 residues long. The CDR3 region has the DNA TGTGCCAGCAGCTTGGTTGGCACCGGGGACTATGGCTACACCTTC. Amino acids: CASSLVGTGDYGYTF. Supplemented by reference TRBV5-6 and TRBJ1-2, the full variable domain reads DAGVTQSPTHLIKTRGQQVTLRCSPKSGHDTVSWYQQALGQGPQFIFQYYEEEERQRGNFPDRFSGHQFPNYSSELNVNALLLGDSALYLCASSLVGTGDYGYTFGSGTRLTVV.

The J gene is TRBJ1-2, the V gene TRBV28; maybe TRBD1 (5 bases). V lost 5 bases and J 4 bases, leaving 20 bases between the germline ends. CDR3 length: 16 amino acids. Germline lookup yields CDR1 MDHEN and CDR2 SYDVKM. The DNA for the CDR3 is TGTGCCAGCAGTCCCCGGTGGAGCGTTAGGGGCTATGGCTACACCTTC. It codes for CASSPRWSVRGYGYTF.

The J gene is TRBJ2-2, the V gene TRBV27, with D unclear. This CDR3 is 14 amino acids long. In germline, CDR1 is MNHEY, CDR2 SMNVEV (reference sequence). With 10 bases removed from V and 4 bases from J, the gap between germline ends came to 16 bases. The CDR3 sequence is CATGTETLTGELFF. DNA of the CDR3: TGTGCCACCGGAACTGAGACACTCACCGGGGAGCTGTTTTTT.

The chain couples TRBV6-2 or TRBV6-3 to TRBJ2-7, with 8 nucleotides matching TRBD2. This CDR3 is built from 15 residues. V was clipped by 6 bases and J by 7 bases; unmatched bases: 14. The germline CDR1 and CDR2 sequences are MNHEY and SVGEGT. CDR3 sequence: CASSLLAASVWEQYF. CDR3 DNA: TGTGCCAGCAGCTTACTAGCGGCCAGTGTTTGGGAGCAGTACTTC.

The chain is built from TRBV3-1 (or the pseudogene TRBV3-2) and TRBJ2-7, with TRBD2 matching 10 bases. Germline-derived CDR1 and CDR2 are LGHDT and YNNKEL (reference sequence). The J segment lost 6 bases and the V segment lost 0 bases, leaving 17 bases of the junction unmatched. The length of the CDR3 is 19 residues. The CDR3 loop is CASSQEVPSGGQESSEQYF. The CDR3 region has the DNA TGTGCCAGCAGCCAAGAGGTTCCTAGCGGGGGTCAGGAATCTAGCGAGCAGTACTTC.

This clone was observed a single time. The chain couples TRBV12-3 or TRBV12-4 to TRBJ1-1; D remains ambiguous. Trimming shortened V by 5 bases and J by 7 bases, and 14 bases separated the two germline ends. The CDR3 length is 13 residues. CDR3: CASSERPLDEAFF. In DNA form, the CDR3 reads TGTGCCAGCAGTGAGAGGCCTTTGGATGAAGCTTTCTTT.

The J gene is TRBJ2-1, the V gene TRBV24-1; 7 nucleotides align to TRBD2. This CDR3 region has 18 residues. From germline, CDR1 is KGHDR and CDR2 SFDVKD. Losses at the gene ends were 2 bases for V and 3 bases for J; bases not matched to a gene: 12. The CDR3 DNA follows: TGTGCCACCAGTGATTCGGGCCACGGGACTATACTCTACAATGAGCAGTTCTTC. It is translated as CATSDSGHGTILYNEQFF.

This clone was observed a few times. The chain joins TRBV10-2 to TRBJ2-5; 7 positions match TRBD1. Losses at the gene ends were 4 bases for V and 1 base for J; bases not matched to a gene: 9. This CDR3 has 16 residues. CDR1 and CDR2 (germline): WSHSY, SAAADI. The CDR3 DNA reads TGCGCCAGCAGTGTCGTCCAGGGGGATATCCAAGAGACCCAGTACTTC. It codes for CASSVVQGDIQETQYF.

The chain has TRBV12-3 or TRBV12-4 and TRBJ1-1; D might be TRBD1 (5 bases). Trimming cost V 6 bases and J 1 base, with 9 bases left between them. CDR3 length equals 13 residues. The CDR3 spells CASRMTANTEAFF. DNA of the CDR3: TGTGCCAGCAGGATGACAGCGAACACTGAAGCTTTCTTT.

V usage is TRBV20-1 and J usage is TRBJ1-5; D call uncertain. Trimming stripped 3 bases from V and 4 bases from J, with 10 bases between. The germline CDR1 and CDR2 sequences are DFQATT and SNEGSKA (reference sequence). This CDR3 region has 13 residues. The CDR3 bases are TGCAGTGCTAGTAACAGCCCTAATCAGCCCCAGCATTTT. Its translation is CSASNSPNQPQHF.

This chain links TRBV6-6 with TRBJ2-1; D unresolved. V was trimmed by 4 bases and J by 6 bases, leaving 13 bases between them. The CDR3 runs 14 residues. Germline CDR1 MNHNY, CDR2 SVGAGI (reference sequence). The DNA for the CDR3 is TGTGCCAGCAGTTCCCCAGACACGGTCAATGAGCAGTTCTTC. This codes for CASSSPDTVNEQFF.

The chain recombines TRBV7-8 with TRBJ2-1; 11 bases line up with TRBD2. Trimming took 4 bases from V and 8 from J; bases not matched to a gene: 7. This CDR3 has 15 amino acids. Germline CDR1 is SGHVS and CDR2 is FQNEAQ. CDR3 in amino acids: CASSYISGGADEQFF. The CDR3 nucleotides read TGTGCCAGCAGCTACATTAGCGGGGGGGCCGATGAGCAGTTCTTC. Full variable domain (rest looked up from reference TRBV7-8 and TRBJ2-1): GAGVSQSPRYKVAKRGQDVALRCDPISGHVSLFWYQQALGQGPEFLTYFQNEAQLDKSGLPSDRFFAERPEGSVSTLKIQRTQQEDSAVYLCASSYISGGADEQFFGPGTRLTVL.

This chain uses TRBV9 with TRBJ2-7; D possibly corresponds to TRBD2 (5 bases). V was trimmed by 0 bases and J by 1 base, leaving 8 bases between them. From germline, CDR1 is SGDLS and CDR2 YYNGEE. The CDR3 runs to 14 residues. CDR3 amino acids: CASSVGAGSYEQYF. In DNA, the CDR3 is TGTGCCAGCAGCGTAGGGGCGGGTTCCTACGAGCAGTACTTC.

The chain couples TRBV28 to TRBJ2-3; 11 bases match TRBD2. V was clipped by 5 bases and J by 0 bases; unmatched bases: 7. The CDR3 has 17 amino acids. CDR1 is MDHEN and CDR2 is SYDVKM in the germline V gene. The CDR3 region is CASSVTSGITSTDTQYF. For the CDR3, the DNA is TGTGCCAGCAGTGTGACTAGCGGGATTACTAGCACAGATACGCAGTATTTT.